The 24 T cell receptor beta chains presented below share a single source sample, sequenced in a study of memory CD4+ T cells and cytomegalovirus serostatus. Generated by immunoSEQ multiplex PCR, the TCRdb table keeps only in-frame clones and is missing some. The data contain approximately 40,000 clones, about 82% of them seen just once; the ten biggest clones take up about 6%. Single viable CD3+CD4+CD8-CD45RO+ cells were sorted as the memory CD4+ T cells. Sequencing used memory CD4+ T cells from blood. These TCRs come from an adult in good health and CMV-seronegative.

This clone was found a few times. V is TRBV7-9 and J is TRBJ2-1; D ambiguous. V was trimmed by 5 bases and J by 8 bases, leaving 13 bases between them. Germline V CDR1 and CDR2: SEHNR, FQNEAQ (reference sequence). There are 13 residues in the CDR3. CDR3 in amino acids: CASSTTLGDEQFF. The CDR3 nucleotides read TGTGCCAGCAGCACCACTCTAGGAGATGAGCAGTTCTTC. Variable domain in full (rest from reference TRBV7-9 and TRBJ2-1): DTGVSQNPRHKITKRGQNVTFRCDPISEHNRLYWYRQTLGQGPEFLTYFQNEAQLEKSRLLSDRFSAERPKGSFSTLEIQRTEQGDSAMYLCASSTTLGDEQFFGPGTRLTVL.

The rearrangement joins TRBV4-1 to TRBJ2-6; D is unclear. Germline values: CDR1 MGHRA, CDR2 YSYEKL. The length of the CDR3 is 15 residues. Trimming stripped 0 bases from V and 4 bases from J, with 7 bases between. The CDR3 protein is CASSQEGRGANVLTF. The CDR3 DNA is TGCGCCAGCAGCCAAGAAGGGCGGGGGGCCAACGTCCTGACTTTC.

J is TRBJ2-3 and V is TRBV25-1, with a weak D call TRBD1 (6 bases). Trimming took 6 bases from V and 5 from J, leaving 15 bases between them. The CDR3 runs to 14 residues. The germline V gene encodes CDR1 MGHDK and CDR2 SYGVNS. CDR3 in amino acids: CASRSTGLGDTQYF. The CDR3 DNA sequence: TGTGCCAGCAGGAGCACAGGGCTGGGAGATACGCAGTATTTT.

This rearrangement joins TRBV4-3 to TRBJ2-3, with D possibly being TRBD2 (5 bases). This CDR3 is 17 amino acids long. V was cut by 0 bases and J by 3 bases, with 16 bases left in between. Germline V gene lookup returns CDR1 LGHNA and CDR2 YSLEER. CDR3 bases: TGCGCCAGCAGCCAAGAACGAGGGAAAAGGGTGACAGATACGCAGTATTTT. Translating gives CASSQERGKRVTDTQYF.

The chain couples TRBV19 to TRBJ1-3; 8 bases fit TRBD1. Germline V CDR1 and CDR2: LNHDA, SQIVND (reference sequence). V shed 4 bases and J 2 bases; nucleotides not matched to a gene: 10. The CDR3 runs 17 residues. CDR3 sequence: CASSTDRDRSTGNTIYF. CDR3 nucleotide sequence: TGTGCCAGTAGTACCGACCGGGACAGGTCCACTGGAAACACCATATATTTT.

In its sample, this clone was seen a few times. The chain combines TRBV5-8 with TRBJ2-1, with TRBD2 as a possible D gene (6 bases). V lost 1 base and J 7 bases, leaving 6 bases between the germline ends. Germline CDR1 is SGHTS and CDR2 is YDEGEE. This CDR3 contains 12 residues. CDR3 in DNA: TGTGCCAGCAGCTTGCGGGAGAATGAGCAGTTCTTC. Translating it yields CASSLRENEQFF.

The rearrangement links TRBV9 to TRBJ2-2; D gene unclear. Germline assignment: CDR1 SGDLS and CDR2 YYNGEE. The CDR3 extends over 13 amino acids. V lost 3 bases, J lost 6 bases, and 9 bases lay in between. DNA of the CDR3: TGTGCCAGCAGCGAGACCGTTCCCGGGGAGCTGTTTTTT. Protein sequence: CASSETVPGELFF.

V gene TRBV29-1 combines with J gene TRBJ2-1; 14 bases are a match to TRBD2. The length of the CDR3 is 16 residues. Per germline, CDR1 SQVTM and CDR2 ANQGSEA. V was pared by 5 bases and J by 9 bases, with 12 bases of the junction left unmatched. CDR3 protein: CSVPPGLAGDGGEQFF. DNA of the CDR3: TGCAGCGTTCCCCCGGGACTAGCGGGAGACGGCGGTGAGCAGTTCTTC.

Here the CDR3 reads CASSQDFALAGDQFF. Written as DNA, the CDR3 is TGCGCCAGCAGCCAAGATTTTGCGCTAGCGGGAGACCAGTTCTTC. The chain is built from TRBV4-3 and TRBJ2-1, with 10 bases matching TRBD2. The CDR3 totals 15 residues. From germline, CDR1 is LGHNA and CDR2 YSLEER. J was trimmed by 13 bases and V by 0 bases; bases with no gene match: 9.

This clone was detected once. V and J are TRBV7-3 and TRBJ2-1; 8 bases agree with TRBD2. Germline V gene sequence: CDR1 SGHTA, CDR2 FQGTGA. This CDR3 is built from 14 residues. The V gene end was trimmed by 3 bases and the J gene end by 9 bases; junction bases not matched to a gene: 7. The CDR3 is CASSLSGSAGEQFF. The CDR3 DNA sequence: TGTGCCAGCAGCTTGAGCGGGAGTGCGGGTGAGCAGTTCTTC.

This clone was recorded once. The V call is TRBV18, the J call TRBJ2-1; 10 nucleotides align to TRBD1. The CDR3 length is 20 residues. The J segment lost 7 bases and the V segment lost 3 bases, leaving 21 bases of the junction unmatched. Germline lookup yields CDR1 KGHSH and CDR2 LQKENI. The CDR3 DNA reads as TGTGCCAGCTCACCCACCCCGGGACAGGGGCGGCTCCTGGCCGGGAATGAGCAGTTCTTC. Translation: CASSPTPGQGRLLAGNEQFF.

This chain connects TRBV5-1 to TRBJ2-3; TRBD2 is a possible D gene (7 bases). The germline V and J ends were trimmed by 4 bases and 6 bases, with 18 bases remaining between them. The CDR3 consists of 15 residues. In germline, CDR1 is SGHRS, CDR2 YFSETQ. CDR3 region: CASSPGGQGMDTQYF. The CDR3 coding sequence is TGCGCCAGCAGCCCCGGGGGGCAGGGGATGGATACGCAGTATTTT.

This sequence joins TRBV5-8 and TRBJ2-1, with D unresolved. The CDR3 contains 16 residues. Germline CDR1 SGHTS, CDR2 YDEGEE. Trimming removed 0 bases at V and 0 bases at J, with 10 bases between. CDR3 in DNA: TGTGCCAGCAGCTTGGAGGCGGTGAGCTCCTACAATGAGCAGTTCTTC. Amino acid sequence: CASSLEAVSSYNEQFF.

The chain is built from TRBV6-5 and TRBJ1-5, with a weak D call TRBD1 (6 bases). Trimming removed 8 bases at V and 3 bases at J, with 17 bases between. CDR3 size: 15 residues. Germline V gives CDR1 MNHEY, CDR2 SVGAGI. The CDR3 sequence is CASALNRDFNQPQHF. The CDR3, as DNA: TGTGCCAGCGCCCTAAACAGGGATTTCAATCAGCCCCAGCATTTT.

The rearrangement uses TRBV6-1 and TRBJ1-4, with D possibly matching TRBD1 (5 bases). The CDR3 spans 11 residues. V was pared by 3 bases and J by 10 bases, with 6 bases between. Looked up from germline, CDR1 is MNHNS and CDR2 is SASEGT. The CDR3 coding sequence is TGTGCCAGCAGTGAGGGGGTAAAACTGTTTTTT. Residues: CASSEGVKLFF.

The chain carries TRBV7-2 and TRBJ1-2, with D uncertain. The CDR3 covers 13 residues. V gave up 2 bases and J gave up 8 bases, with 12 bases separating them. Looked up from germline, CDR1 is SGHTA and CDR2 is FQGNSA. The CDR3 loop is CASSLRWIDGYTF. In DNA, the CDR3 is TGTGCCAGCAGCTTAAGGTGGATTGACGGCTACACCTTC.

In this sample, this clone is medium-sized (0.01 to 0.1%). This chain connects TRBV19 to TRBJ1-5, with 7 bases identical to TRBD1. V was pared by 2 bases and J by 3 bases, with 4 bases of the junction left unmatched. Per the germline V gene, CDR1 is LNHDA and CDR2 is SQIVND (reference sequence). This CDR3 has 15 residues. For the CDR3, the DNA is TGTGCCAGTAGTATATCTGACAGGGACAATCAGCCCCAGCATTTT. It codes for CASSISDRDNQPQHF.

The J gene is TRBJ2-1, the V gene TRBV7-9; TRBD1 matches at 7 bases. V dropped 6 bases and J dropped 7; count of bases not matched to a gene: 12. There are 15 residues in the CDR3. CDR1 and CDR2 from the germline V gene are SEHNR and FQNEAQ (reference sequence). This CDR3 reads CASSPKLKTGNEQFF. The DNA for the CDR3 is TGTGCCAGCAGTCCTAAACTTAAGACAGGGAATGAGCAGTTCTTC.

The chain has TRBV18 and TRBJ2-3, with 11 positions matching TRBD2. Unmatched junction bases numbered 16, after V lost 1 base and J lost 4 bases. Germline values: CDR1 KGHSH, CDR2 LQKENI. The CDR3 is 20 residues long. The CDR3 DNA reads TGTGCCAGCTCACCACTCCCGGGACTAGCGGAAAAGGGGTTACCAGATACGCAGTATTTT. Encoded protein: CASSPLPGLAEKGLPDTQYF.

This clone was counted once. The chain has TRBV7-8 and TRBJ1-4; unclear D gene. The length of the CDR3 is 14 residues. V gave up 5 bases and J gave up 6 bases, with 13 bases separating them. The germline V gene has CDR1 SGHVS and CDR2 FQNEAQ. The CDR3 DNA reads TGTGCCAGCAGCCTCAGACCCGAGGATGAAAAACTGTTTTTT. It translates to CASSLRPEDEKLFF.

The chain recombines TRBV2 with TRBJ1-5; D is unclear. Germline assignment: CDR1 SNHLY and CDR2 FYNNEI. The V end lost 6 bases, the J end lost 2 bases, and 14 bases lay between the germline ends. This CDR3 comprises 15 residues. CDR3: CASRSDGDGNQPQHF. The CDR3 DNA reads as TGTGCCAGCAGGTCTGATGGGGATGGCAATCAGCCCCAGCATTTT.

The chain links TRBV29-1 to TRBJ2-3; D is ambiguous. The germline gives CDR1 SQVTM, CDR2 ANQGSEA. CDR3 length: 11 residues. Trimming removed 1 base at V and 4 bases at J, with 3 bases between. Here the CDR3 DNA reads TGCAGCGTTGAAGTGGCAGATACGCAGTATTTT. It translates to CSVEVADTQYF.

There are a few counts of this clone. J is TRBJ1-5 and V is TRBV30; 10 bases fit TRBD1. V lost 5 bases, J lost 2 bases, and 3 bases stayed unmatched. CDR1 and CDR2 (germline): GTSNPN, SVGIG (reference sequence). This CDR3 spans 14 amino acids. Here the CDR3 reads CAWSGTGGNQPQHF. The CDR3 region has the DNA TGTGCCTGGTCCGGGACAGGGGGCAATCAGCCCCAGCATTTT.

The chain carries TRBV5-5 and TRBJ2-6; weak D call: TRBD1 (6 bases). Deletions cut 3 bases from V and 2 bases from J, with 15 bases between. The CDR3 is 17 amino acids. Per germline, CDR1 SGHKS and CDR2 YYEKEE (reference sequence). CDR3 residues: CASSSGQQLPGANVLTF. The CDR3 coding sequence is TGTGCCAGCAGCTCAGGACAGCAACTTCCTGGGGCCAACGTCCTGACTTTC.